The 9 T cell receptor beta chains below were found in one sample sequenced in a study of intratumoral heterogeneity in liver cancer. Some clones are missing from TCRdb's copy, which holds only in-frame ones; the method was immunoSEQ multiplex PCR. The table records some 21,000 clones, approximately 70% of them present only once. Specimen: tumor-adjacent normal tissue, collected before any cancer treatment. These receptors were taken from a woman between 65 and 79 years old with hepatocellular carcinoma.

The chain links TRBV20-1 to TRBJ2-7; no clear D gene. V shed 6 bases and J shed 2 bases, with 8 bases lying between them. The CDR3 length is 11 residues. The germline V gene has CDR1 DFQATT and CDR2 SNEGSKA (reference sequence). The CDR3 reads CSAAFTYEQYF. The CDR3 nucleotides are TGCAGTGCGGCGTTTACCTACGAGCAGTACTTC.

The chain uses TRBV11-3 and TRBJ2-2; 13 bases align to TRBD2. In germline, CDR1 is SGHNT, CDR2 YENEEA. Trimming removed 2 bases from V and 5 bases from J; junction bases left unmatched: 2. The length of the CDR3 is 16 residues. For the CDR3, the DNA is TGTGCCAGCAGCTTACGGGGACTAGCGGGAACCGGGGAGCTGTTTTTT. This encodes CASSLRGLAGTGELFF.

This clone was seen only a few times. The V call is TRBV6-5, the J call TRBJ2-2; no clear D gene. The germline CDR1 and CDR2 sequences are MNHEY and SVGAGI. There are 15 residues in the CDR3. V was shortened by 5 bases and J by 1 base, with 11 bases between the two germline ends. The CDR3 region has the DNA TGTGCCAGCAGTCATGGAAGACAGAACACCGGGGAGCTGTTTTTT. Translation gives CASSHGRQNTGELFF.

The rearrangement joins TRBV2 to TRBJ1-5; D is uncertain. The CDR3 length is 13 residues. CDR1 and CDR2 from the germline V gene are SNHLY and FYNNEI. The V gene lost 6 bases and the J gene lost 10 bases, with 16 bases spanning the gap. CDR3 DNA: TGTGCCAGCAGGGAAACTCCGTCGGGCCCCCAGCATTTT. Amino acid sequence: CASRETPSGPQHF.

The chain is built from TRBV3-1 (or the pseudogene TRBV3-2) and TRBJ2-7; TRBD2 is a possible D gene (7 bases). CDR3 length: 11 residues. Germline CDR1 is LGHDT and CDR2 is YNNKEL (reference sequence). Trimming cost V 4 bases and J 9 bases, with 10 bases left between them. The CDR3 region has the DNA TGTGCCAGCAGCCCGGGGGGCGGGCAGTACTTC. Translated: CASSPGGGQYF.

This rearrangement joins TRBV6-5 to TRBJ1-2, with TRBD1 matching over 7 bases. The trim removed 4 bases at V and 1 base at J, leaving 9 bases unmatched. The CDR3 runs to 16 residues. The germline gives CDR1 MNHEY, CDR2 SVGAGI. CDR3 in amino acids: CASSLSRDRFNYGYTF. CDR3 DNA: TGTGCCAGCAGTTTGTCCCGGGACAGATTTAACTATGGCTACACCTTC.

The J gene is TRBJ2-1, the V gene TRBV3-1 (or the pseudogene TRBV3-2); D possibly corresponds to TRBD2 (7 bases). CDR3 length: 17 amino acids. The V and J ends lost 3 bases and 1 base respectively, with 16 bases between them. The germline CDR1 and CDR2 sequences are LGHDT and YNNKEL (reference sequence). The CDR3 region is CASSQEIGGGSYNEQFF. The CDR3 DNA is TGTGCCAGCAGCCAGGAGATAGGGGGAGGGTCCTACAATGAGCAGTTCTTC.

The V call is TRBV20-1, the J call TRBJ2-3, with D hard to call. CDR1 and CDR2 from the germline V gene are DFQATT and SNEGSKA (reference sequence). V was cut by 3 bases and J by 0 bases, with 7 bases left in between. The CDR3 loop spans 13 amino acids. The CDR3 DNA is TGCAGTGCTAGTCGTTCTAGCACAGATACGCAGTATTTT. Translation gives CSASRSSTDTQYF.

Judged by abundance, this clone is medium-sized. The chain is built from TRBV4-1 and TRBJ2-1; TRBD2 is a possible D gene (6 bases). Trimming cost V 3 bases and J 3 bases, with 15 bases left between them. CDR3 length: 16 amino acids. Germline CDR1 MGHRA, CDR2 YSYEKL. CDR3 protein: CASSQEGSGDYNEQFF. CDR3 DNA sequence: TGCGCCAGCAGCCAGGAGGGCTCGGGGGACTACAATGAGCAGTTCTTC.